The 15 T cell receptor beta chains listed next were all sequenced from one sample in a study of control samples from healthy donors and cancer patients. Assay: immunoSEQ multiplex PCR; the TCRdb copy retains only in-frame clones and omits some. The data contain tens of thousands of clones, around 97% of them singletons. The sample was blood. The source of these receptors is a woman aged 25-40 years in good health.

The rearrangement links TRBV18 to TRBJ1-5, with D possibly matching TRBD1 (6 bases). Germline lookup yields CDR1 KGHSH and CDR2 LQKENI. V was shortened by 2 bases and J by 2 bases, with 13 bases between the two germline ends. This CDR3 contains 16 residues. The DNA of the CDR3 is TGTGCCAGCTCACCATTGGGGGAGGGGGGCAATCAGCCCCAGCATTTT. Encoded protein: CASSPLGEGGNQPQHF.

The V and J genes are TRBV5-4 and TRBJ2-1; 11 bases align to TRBD2. This CDR3 is built from 17 residues. With 4 bases clipped from V and 0 bases from J, the junction kept 6 bases outside the gene matches. Germline V gene lookup returns CDR1 SGHNT and CDR2 YYREEE (reference sequence). The CDR3 spells CASSAGLAVSSYNEQFF. CDR3 nucleotides: TGTGCCAGCAGCGCGGGACTAGCGGTCAGCTCCTACAATGAGCAGTTCTTC.

The V gene is TRBV10-3, the J gene TRBJ1-1; 9 bases are a match to TRBD1. The germline V gene encodes CDR1 ENHRY and CDR2 SYGVKD. The ends lost 3 bases at V and 6 bases at J; junction bases unmatched: 8. The CDR3 length is 15 residues. The CDR3 loop reads CAISDPAQGASEAFF. Written as DNA, the CDR3 is TGTGCCATCAGTGACCCGGCACAGGGGGCTTCTGAAGCTTTCTTT.

DNA for the CDR3: TGTGCCAGCAGTGAACAGCGTCCCCGCACAGATACGCAGTATTTT. Its translation: CASSEQRPRTDTQYF. The chain combines TRBV2 with TRBJ2-3, with unresolved D. In germline, CDR1 is SNHLY, CDR2 FYNNEI. The CDR3 contains 15 residues. V was shortened by 2 bases and J by 1 base, with 10 bases between the two germline ends.

V and J are TRBV5-1 and TRBJ2-1; no clear D gene. CDR1 SGHRS and CDR2 YFSETQ come from the germline V gene. The V gene lost 2 bases and the J gene lost 6 bases, with 9 bases spanning the gap. The CDR3 has 13 amino acids. CDR3 DNA: TGCGCCAGCAGCTTCCTATACAGCAATGAGCAGTTCTTC. Protein sequence: CASSFLYSNEQFF.

This clone came up once. This chain uses TRBV29-1 with TRBJ1-2; TRBD1 might be the D (6 bases). CDR1 is SQVTM, CDR2 ANQGSEA, per germline. The CDR3 has 14 amino acids. Trimming took off 0 bases at V and 3 bases at J, with 11 bases between the two ends. The CDR3 sequence is CSVEEGGRDYGYTF. CDR3 nucleotides: TGCAGCGTTGAAGAGGGGGGGCGGGACTATGGCTACACCTTC.

This chain connects TRBV4-2 to TRBJ1-2; tentative D call: TRBD1 (5 bases). The CDR3 length is 14 residues. Deletions cut 1 base from V and 4 bases from J, with 10 bases between. Germline CDR1 LGHNA, CDR2 YNFKEQ. In nucleotides, the CDR3 is TGTGCCAGCAGCCAAGGGAGGGGCTCCTATGGCTACACCTTC. This codes for CASSQGRGSYGYTF.

The rearrangement uses TRBV4-1 and TRBJ2-7; D tentatively fits TRBD1 or TRBD2 (6 bases each). CDR3 size: 15 residues. Between the trimmed V and J ends, which lost 1 base and 2 bases, there was a span of 12 bases. The germline CDR1 and CDR2 sequences are MGHRA and YSYEKL. CDR3 nucleotide sequence: TGCGCCAGCAGCCAAGGGGGGGACACAACCTACGAGCAGTACTTC. Amino acids: CASSQGGDTTYEQYF.

This chain links TRBV29-1 with TRBJ2-7, with 8 bases matching TRBD1. V shed 7 bases, J shed 3 bases, and the junction held 8 bases outside the gene matches. The V gene's germline CDR1 is SQVTM and CDR2 ANQGSEA. The CDR3 spans 13 residues. The CDR3 loop reads CSAAGQGSYEQYF. Written as DNA, the CDR3 is TGCAGCGCCGCCGGACAGGGAAGCTACGAGCAGTACTTC.

The V call is TRBV19, the J call TRBJ2-1, with TRBD2 matching over 13 bases. This CDR3 contains 15 residues. J was trimmed by 4 bases and V by 5 bases; bases with no gene match: 2. Per the germline V gene, CDR1 is LNHDA and CDR2 is SQIVND (reference sequence). Here the CDR3 reads CASSEGLAGYNEQFF. For the CDR3, the DNA is TGTGCCAGTAGTGAGGGACTAGCGGGGTACAATGAGCAGTTCTTC.

J is TRBJ1-4 and V is TRBV6-6; the D is unclear. The germline CDR1 and CDR2 sequences are MNHNY and SVGAGI (reference sequence). Trimming removed 2 bases at V and 0 bases at J, with 10 bases between. The CDR3 spans 16 residues. This CDR3 reads CASSYPDFATNEKLFF. The CDR3 coding sequence is TGTGCCAGCAGTTACCCCGACTTTGCAACTAATGAAAAACTGTTTTTT.

In its sample, this clone was seen once. The V gene is TRBV5-1, the J gene TRBJ1-1, with D possibly TRBD1 on 5 matching bases. Between the trimmed V and J ends, which lost 4 bases and 1 base, there was a span of 14 bases. The CDR3 sequence is 15 residues long. Germline lookup yields CDR1 SGHRS and CDR2 YFSETQ. The CDR3 DNA follows: TGCGCCAGCAGCCAAACCCTTACAGGGAACACTGAAGCTTTCTTT. Its translation is CASSQTLTGNTEAFF.

V is TRBV7-9 and J is TRBJ2-7, with D perhaps TRBD1 (6 bases). V shed 3 bases and J shed 5 bases, with 17 bases lying between them. Germline CDR1 SEHNR, CDR2 FQNEAQ (reference sequence). The CDR3 is made up of 15 amino acids. This CDR3 is CASSFPPQGQNEQYF. The CDR3 DNA reads TGTGCCAGCAGCTTTCCTCCCCAGGGGCAGAACGAGCAGTACTTC.

This clone showed up just once. The gene calls are TRBV3-1 (or the pseudogene TRBV3-2) and TRBJ1-4; no clear D gene. The CDR3 extends over 15 amino acids. Germline CDR1 LGHDT, CDR2 YNNKEL (reference sequence). Trimming left V 5 bases short and J 4 bases short, with 14 bases between. The DNA of the CDR3 is TGTGCCAGCAGCTCCGTCGGGTTGCATAATGAAAAACTGTTTTTT. This codes for CASSSVGLHNEKLFF.

V usage is TRBV7-9 and J usage is TRBJ1-5; 7 nucleotides agree with TRBD1. Germline CDR1 SEHNR, CDR2 FQNEAQ (reference sequence). Trimming at V came to 5 bases and at J to 2 bases, leaving 3 bases not matched to a gene. CDR3 size: 14 residues. CDR3 residues: CASSAGTGNQPQHF. In DNA, the CDR3 is TGTGCCAGCAGCGCCGGGACAGGCAATCAGCCCCAGCATTTT.